These T cell receptor beta chains were read from a single sample in a study of T-cell reconstitution after alpha-beta-depleted transplantation in children. TCRdb ran MiXCR on the PCR reads and lists one entry per CDR3 protein. Of hundreds of thousands of distinct CDR3 sequences listed, around 13% are singletons. This specimen was PBMCs, mostly from graft donor cells, taken 360 days after TCRalphabeta/CD19-depleted stem cell transplant. Receptors were obtained from a male patient younger than 18 who had a stem cell transplant for acute myeloid leukemia, so the T cells may come from the graft donor. CDR3s leave out the opening cysteine and the closing phenylalanine or tryptophan.

>TRBV19|TRBJ2-3
ASSIGRGQSTDTQY
>TRBV9|TRBJ1-1
ASSVGHPNTEAF
>TRBV28|TRBJ2-5
ASSLAGAETQY
>TRBV6-1|TRBJ1-5
ASSTGTGGRQPQH
>TRBV7-3|TRBJ2-1
ASTWSGGNEQF
>TRBV28|TRBJ2-1
ATQPGSTSYNEQF
>TRBV27|TRBJ2-3
ASSPSGTVPLRDTQY
>TRBV5-5|TRBJ2-3
ASSLATSSPAPDTQY
>TRBV20-1|TRBJ1-1
SARDPYTEAF
>TRBV9|TRBJ2-1
ASSAPSGSSYNEQF
>TRBV2|TRBJ2-3
ASRTSGSSNTQY
>TRBV4-3|TRBJ2-3
ASSQDPRGGLGTDTQY
>TRBV18|TRBJ1-1
ASSPSGLVREAF
>TRBV24-1|TRBJ2-2
ATSSYLPTGGRGTGELF
>TRBV29-1|TRBJ1-4
SAGSLGGGEKLF
>TRBV12-3/TRBV12-4|TRBJ2-7
ASSLGGTFYEQY
>TRBV29-1|TRBJ2-7
SVGGQGSGLEQY
>TRBV12-3/TRBV12-4|TRBJ1-6
ASSLGSVVTGNSPLH
>TRBV4-2|TRBJ1-2
ASSRGDLPNYGYT
>TRBV6-1|TRBJ2-7
ASSDLRTSGSYEQY
>TRBV20-1|TRBJ2-3
SARDRNLARTDTQY
>TRBV6-2/TRBV6-3|TRBJ2-7
ASSYPIPTSGSFRALEQY
>TRBV28|TRBJ2-1
ASTKAGQVSYNEQF
>TRBV7-9|TRBJ2-7
ASSPRGGAYSYEQY
>TRBV12-3/TRBV12-4|TRBJ2-1
ASSLRDRDNEQF
>TRBV20-1|TRBJ2-5
SARDAQGTHEETQY
>TRBV7-6|TRBJ1-6
ASSLVPGGADSPLH
>TRBV9|TRBJ1-5
ASSPSPFSNQPQH
>TRBV7-3|TRBJ1-4
ASSRSRNEKLF
>TRBV27|TRBJ1-1
ASSRGRLTEAF
>TRBV20-1|TRBJ2-5
SAIIAGVRETQY